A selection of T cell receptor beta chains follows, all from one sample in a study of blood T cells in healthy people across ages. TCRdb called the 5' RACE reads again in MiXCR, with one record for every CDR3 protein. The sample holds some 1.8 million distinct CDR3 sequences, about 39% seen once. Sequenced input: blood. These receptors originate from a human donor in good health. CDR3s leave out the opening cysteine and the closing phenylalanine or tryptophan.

CDR3aa: ASSPDGYTEAF
v_gene: TRBV5-1

CDR3aa: ASSSGQGGQTQY
v_gene: TRBV7-7

CDR3aa: SARRPGQHYQPQH
v_gene: TRBV20-1

CDR3aa: ASSQAGHGENEQY
v_gene: TRBV28

CDR3aa: ASSDEAADAQY
v_gene: TRBV6-4

CDR3aa: ASRSVFGFYNEQF
v_gene: TRBV7-2

CDR3aa: ASSPNTRGTDTQY
v_gene: TRBV18

CDR3aa: ASSQNQRGQRGETQY
v_gene: TRBV4-1

CDR3aa: ASSQGRIRQPQH
v_gene: TRBV3-1

CDR3aa: ASSPLAGAGYNEQV
v_gene: TRBV9

CDR3aa: ASSVTTGTYQETQY
v_gene: TRBV9

CDR3aa: ASGRQGSYNEQF
v_gene: TRBV10-2

CDR3aa: ASSYGGADTGELF
v_gene: TRBV12-3/TRBV12-4

CDR3aa: ASPPLQDNKQF
v_gene: TRBV13

CDR3aa: ASSSPEQGYQPQH
v_gene: TRBV6-6

CDR3aa: ATSDDRGGEAF
v_gene: TRBV6-4

CDR3aa: ASSLAPLAGGQSGELF
v_gene: TRBV7-8

CDR3aa: ASSPHGGRDTGANVLT
v_gene: TRBV7-9

CDR3aa: ASSQTGLGYGYT
v_gene: TRBV4-3

CDR3aa: SGKGSSTDTQY
v_gene: TRBV29-1

CDR3aa: TSSVDTGRTQY
v_gene: TRBV9

CDR3aa: ASSQYLRGDEQY
v_gene: TRBV4-1

CDR3aa: ASSFEGDYGYT
v_gene: TRBV12-3/TRBV12-4

CDR3aa: SARPLLAGGPDEQF
v_gene: TRBV20-1

CDR3aa: ASSQVGFRGREQY
v_gene: TRBV3-1

CDR3aa: ASSRLGILNTEAF
v_gene: TRBV7-2

CDR3aa: ASSPPLTGGRYEQY
v_gene: TRBV7-9

CDR3aa: ASSQAQGVSDYGYT
v_gene: TRBV4-3

CDR3aa: ASSMTSGYNEQF
v_gene: TRBV6-2/TRBV6-3

CDR3aa: TSGLVQGTANYGYT
v_gene: TRBV12-5

CDR3aa: ASSLAGLPEAF
v_gene: TRBV7-2

CDR3aa: ASSSLEGQGEKLF
v_gene: TRBV7-8

CDR3aa: ASSLEGEGTNEKLF
v_gene: TRBV7-6

CDR3aa: ASSQVGTGRWDEQY
v_gene: TRBV4-1

CDR3aa: ASSLVYEERHHYTDTQY
v_gene: TRBV7-2

CDR3aa: ASRVDTYSYEQY
v_gene: TRBV6-1

CDR3aa: ASSSLGLAGETQY
v_gene: TRBV7-2

CDR3aa: ASILWGRDNEQF
v_gene: TRBV2

CDR3aa: ASSLGLGGVLGYT
v_gene: TRBV7-3

CDR3aa: PKPPRAMNTEAF
v_gene: TRBV29-1

CDR3aa: ASRSTSVSYNEQF
v_gene: TRBV11-2

CDR3aa: ASSGDYGYT
v_gene: TRBV2

CDR3aa: ASSVVGGQTQY
v_gene: TRBV9